Following are 32 T cell receptor beta chains from one sample sequenced in a study of T cell clones after liver transplantation. Assay: immunoSEQ multiplex PCR; the TCRdb copy retains only in-frame clones and omits some. The profile covers roughly 100,000 clones, with around 86% appearing a single time and about 0.89% taken by the ten largest. The sequences come from CD4+ T cells from blood, collected before liver transplant. These TCRs come from a human donor who received a liver transplant.

The rearrangement links TRBV29-1 to TRBJ2-3; 10 nucleotides agree with TRBD1. This CDR3 is built from 15 residues. The germline V gene has CDR1 SQVTM and CDR2 ANQGSEA. The ends lost 6 bases at V and 3 bases at J; junction bases unmatched: 9. The CDR3 protein is CSVIPTGGLTDTQYF. CDR3 coding DNA: TGCAGCGTGATACCGACAGGGGGCTTGACAGATACGCAGTATTTT.

This chain joins TRBV28 and TRBJ2-7; D might be TRBD2 (5 bases). The CDR3 sequence is 14 residues long. Germline lookup yields CDR1 MDHEN and CDR2 SYDVKM. Between the trimmed V and J ends, which lost 3 bases and 5 bases, there was a span of 14 bases. This CDR3 reads CASSFGGSTNEQYF. CDR3 sequence (DNA): TGTGCCAGCAGTTTTGGTGGGAGTACCAACGAGCAGTACTTC.

The chain is built from TRBV7-8 and TRBJ2-4; TRBD1 is a possible D gene (6 bases). CDR1 is SGHVS, CDR2 FQNEAQ, per germline. The CDR3 extends over 15 amino acids. V was shortened by 0 bases and J by 8 bases, with 14 bases between the two germline ends. The CDR3 DNA reads as TGTGCCAGCAGCTTAGCGCGCACAGGGCCGGACATTCAGTACTTC. This codes for CASSLARTGPDIQYF.

The chain recombines TRBV6-1 with TRBJ1-2; no clear D. Germline CDR1 MNHNS, CDR2 SASEGT. The CDR3 consists of 12 residues. Trimming took 4 bases from V and 2 from J, leaving 5 bases between them. In DNA form, the CDR3 reads TGTGCCAGCAGTGGAGAAAACTATGGCTACACCTTC. This translates into CASSGENYGYTF.

The chain recombines TRBV2 with TRBJ1-4; tentatively, D is TRBD1 (5 bases). The germline V gene encodes CDR1 SNHLY and CDR2 FYNNEI. V was pared by 6 bases and J by 7 bases, with 9 bases between. This CDR3 has 12 amino acids. CDR3 in DNA: TGTGCCAGCAGGGGACTAGTTGAAAAACTGTTTTTT. Translation: CASRGLVEKLFF.

Worth noting for this clone: Within the sample, other DNA sequences also encode this same CDR3. In DNA, the CDR3 is TGTGCCAGCAGCGGCGCCCTCGGGACAGGGGGTGAGGAGCAGTACTTC. Protein sequence: CASSGALGTGGEEQYF. The chain links TRBV5-6 to TRBJ2-7, with 11 nucleotides matching TRBD1. V was pared by 4 bases and J by 7 bases, with 13 bases of the junction left unmatched. This CDR3 comprises 16 residues. Germline V gene data show CDR1 as SGHDT and CDR2 as YYEEEE.

The chain carries TRBV5-1 and TRBJ2-7, with D hard to call. From germline, CDR1 is SGHRS and CDR2 YFSETQ. The V end lost 4 bases, the J end lost 5 bases, and 19 bases lay between the germline ends. This CDR3 has 15 residues. The CDR3 sequence: CASSPRGVGYNEQYF. The CDR3 region has the DNA TGCGCCAGCAGCCCGCGTGGGGTAGGTTATAACGAGCAGTACTTC.

J is TRBJ2-5 and V is TRBV5-6; D unclear. The CDR3 is 13 residues long. CDR1 and CDR2 (germline): SGHDT, YYEEEE. V was cut by 1 base and J by 4 bases, with 8 bases left in between. CDR3 in amino acids: CASSLRVSETQYF. The CDR3 nucleotides read TGTGCCAGCAGCTTGCGGGTTTCAGAGACCCAGTACTTC. Full variable domain (remainder filled in from reference TRBV5-6 and TRBJ2-5): DAGVTQSPTHLIKTRGQQVTLRCSPKSGHDTVSWYQQALGQGPQFIFQYYEEEERQRGNFPDRFSGHQFPNYSSELNVNALLLGDSALYLCASSLRVSETQYFGPGTRLLVL.

In this sample, this clone turned up once. The CDR3 reads CASSLSQGKAEAFF. The CDR3 region has the DNA TGTGCCAGCAGCTTAAGTCAGGGAAAAGCTGAAGCTTTCTTT. V gene TRBV11-2 combines with J gene TRBJ1-1; a weak D match, TRBD1 (5 bases). Germline CDR1 and CDR2: SGHAT and FQNNGV. V lost 2 bases, J lost 6 bases, and 13 bases lay in between. This CDR3 contains 14 residues.

The chain has TRBV27 and TRBJ2-2, with a possible D match to TRBD1 (6 bases). This CDR3 is 14 amino acids long. CDR1 and CDR2 (germline): MNHEY, SMNVEV (reference sequence). The germline V and J ends were trimmed by 7 bases and 7 bases, with 16 bases remaining between them. The CDR3 DNA follows: TGTGCCAGCACCCCGCTGGCAGGGGTCGGGGAGCTGTTTTTT. Its protein product is CASTPLAGVGELFF.

The chain couples TRBV19 to TRBJ2-3; maybe TRBD2 (7 bases). The CDR3 has 15 residues. Germline values: CDR1 LNHDA, CDR2 SQIVND (reference sequence). Trimming stripped 7 bases from V and 0 bases from J, with 14 bases between. This CDR3 reads CASKSRGPSTDTQYF. CDR3 sequence (DNA): TGTGCCAGTAAATCGCGGGGGCCTAGCACAGATACGCAGTATTTT.

J is TRBJ1-1 and V is TRBV2; D uncertain. From germline, CDR1 is SNHLY and CDR2 FYNNEI. This CDR3 contains 11 residues. The V gene lost 7 bases and the J gene lost 12 bases, with 15 bases spanning the gap. The CDR3 nucleotides read TGTGCCAGCACAGGAACGAGGGTGCCTTTCTTT. Translated: CASTGTRVPFF.

The rearrangement uses TRBV5-1 and TRBJ2-3, with 10 bases matching TRBD1. The CDR3 extends over 13 amino acids. Trimming took 3 bases from V and 5 from J; bases not matched to a gene: 0. Germline CDR1 and CDR2: SGHRS and YFSETQ. CDR3 nucleotides: TGCGCCAGCAGCTGGACAGGGGGAGATACGCAGTATTTT. It is translated as CASSWTGGDTQYF.

A remark on this clone: Other DNA sequences in this sample translate to the same CDR3. The chain combines TRBV29-1 with TRBJ2-1; D may match TRBD1 or TRBD2 (6 bases each). The CDR3 extends over 13 amino acids. Trimming left V 4 bases short and J 4 bases short, with 11 bases between. CDR1 is SQVTM and CDR2 is ANQGSEA in the germline V gene. The CDR3 sequence: CSVAEGVYNEQFF. As DNA, the CDR3 is TGCAGCGTTGCGGAGGGGGTATACAATGAGCAGTTCTTC.

The V and J genes are TRBV5-1 and TRBJ2-1; a weak D match, TRBD2 (5 bases). The germline gives CDR1 SGHRS, CDR2 YFSETQ. The CDR3 runs to 13 residues. Trimming shortened V by 6 bases and J by 7 bases, and 14 bases separated the two germline ends. The CDR3 DNA is TGCGCCAGCACCGAACTAGTGAGGAATGAGCAGTTCTTC. Protein: CASTELVRNEQFF.

The V and J genes are TRBV21-1 and TRBJ2-7; the DNA was not used to check the table's D call, TRBD1. TRBV21-1 constitutes a pseudogene. This CDR3 has 13 residues. CDR3 region: CASSKGRAYEQYF. CDR3 DNA: TGTGCCAGCAGCAAGGGCAGGGCTTACGAGCAGTACTTC.

The chain has TRBV27 and TRBJ1-1, with 7 bases fitting TRBD1. Germline lookup yields CDR1 MNHEY and CDR2 SMNVEV (reference sequence). The CDR3 is made up of 14 amino acids. J gave up 3 bases and V 4 bases, and 5 bases lay outside the gene matches. For the CDR3, the DNA is TGTGCCAGCAGTTCGGACAGGACCTACACTGAAGCTTTCTTT. It yields the protein CASSSDRTYTEAFF.

This clone was observed a few times. The V gene is TRBV4-2, the J gene TRBJ2-1; 9 bases line up with TRBD1. Germline trimming cut 0 bases from V and 6 bases from J; bases unmatched to any gene: 0. From germline, CDR1 is LGHNA and CDR2 YNFKEQ. CDR3 length: 14 residues. The CDR3 DNA reads as TGTGCCAGCAGCCAAGAGGACAGGGGCAATGAGCAGTTCTTC. As protein: CASSQEDRGNEQFF.

The chain uses TRBV5-1 and TRBJ2-1; 11 nucleotides agree with TRBD2. CDR1 SGHRS and CDR2 YFSETQ come from the germline V gene. The CDR3 has 15 residues. J was trimmed by 8 bases and V by 2 bases; bases with no gene match: 6. The CDR3 nucleotides read TGCGCCAGCAGCTTTACTAGCGGGAGTGAAGATGAGCAGTTCTTC. As protein: CASSFTSGSEDEQFF.

The chain has TRBV5-6 and TRBJ1-1; maybe TRBD1 (6 bases). Germline CDR1 and CDR2: SGHDT and YYEEEE. CDR3 size: 18 residues. Trimming stripped 0 bases from V and 11 bases from J, with 29 bases between. CDR3 residues: CASSLVASGVQGLAGAFF. The CDR3 DNA reads TGTGCCAGCAGCTTGGTCGCTTCTGGGGTACAGGGCCTCGCGGGGGCTTTCTTT.

The chain is built from TRBV4-3 and TRBJ1-1, with D unclear. The CDR3 totals 14 residues. The V end lost 0 bases, the J end lost 6 bases, and 11 bases lay between the germline ends. CDR1 is LGHNA, CDR2 YSLEER, per germline. CDR3 sequence reads: CASSQDANTPEAFF. CDR3 DNA sequence: TGCGCCAGCAGCCAAGACGCTAATACCCCTGAAGCTTTCTTT.

J is TRBJ2-2 and V is TRBV11-1; no reliable D call. The CDR3 extends over 14 amino acids. The V end was cut by 8 bases, the J end by 7 bases, with 17 bases between. CDR1 is SGHAT and CDR2 is FQDESV in the germline V gene (reference sequence). The CDR3 is CASPARRSDGELFF. The CDR3 region has the DNA TGTGCCAGCCCGGCCCGGAGATCGGACGGGGAGCTGTTTTTT.

The CDR3 spells CASSTPPGSGANVLTF. CDR3 DNA: TGTGCCAGTAGTACCCCCCCGGGGTCTGGGGCCAACGTCCTGACTTTC. The rearrangement links TRBV19 to TRBJ2-6; perhaps TRBD2 as D (5 bases). The V and J ends lost 4 bases and 1 base respectively, with 11 bases between them. The V gene's germline CDR1 is LNHDA and CDR2 SQIVND (reference sequence). The CDR3 has 16 residues.

The chain carries TRBV5-1 and TRBJ1-1; the D gene is possibly TRBD1 (5 bases). V lost 4 bases, J lost 4 bases, and 23 bases lay in between. Germline CDR1 reads SGHRS; CDR2 reads YFSETQ. This CDR3 has 17 amino acids. CDR3 residues: CASSLGTAGPTATEAFF. The CDR3 nucleotides read TGCGCCAGCAGCCTCGGGACCGCGGGGCCTACAGCCACTGAAGCTTTCTTT.

J is TRBJ1-6 and V is TRBV5-6, with D perhaps matching TRBD1 (5 bases). The CDR3 contains 15 residues. CDR1 is SGHDT, CDR2 YYEEEE, per germline. Trimming removed 1 base from V and 7 bases from J, with 12 bases in between. CDR3 nucleotides: TGTGCCAGCAGCTTGAGAGGGGCTGGGAATTCACCCCTCCACTTT. As protein: CASSLRGAGNSPLHF. Based on the CDR3 plus reference TRBV5-6 and TRBJ1-6, the full variable domain is DAGVTQSPTHLIKTRGQQVTLRCSPKSGHDTVSWYQQALGQGPQFIFQYYEEEERQRGNFPDRFSGHQFPNYSSELNVNALLLGDSALYLCASSLRGAGNSPLHFGNGTRLTVT.

The chain links TRBV2 to TRBJ2-5, with D unresolved. CDR1 and CDR2 from the germline V gene are SNHLY and FYNNEI. There are 15 residues in the CDR3. The V end lost 1 base, the J end lost 2 bases, and 11 bases lay between the germline ends. The DNA for the CDR3 is TGTGCCAGCAGTGAAGTACGAGGTCTACAAGAGACCCAGTACTTC. It specifies CASSEVRGLQETQYF.

The rearrangement joins TRBV29-1 to TRBJ2-5; TRBD1 aligns across 7 bases. V shed 6 bases, J shed 4 bases, and the junction held 8 bases outside the gene matches. The CDR3 is 13 residues long. Per germline, CDR1 SQVTM and CDR2 ANQGSEA. The CDR3, as DNA: TGCAGCGTAGGGGGCGGCTATGGAGAGACCCAGTACTTC. It specifies CSVGGGYGETQYF.

This rearrangement joins TRBV2 to TRBJ2-2; D gene ambiguous. The germline CDR1 and CDR2 sequences are SNHLY and FYNNEI. The ends were cut back, 6 bases at V and 4 bases at J, with 12 bases in the middle. The CDR3 is 14 residues long. For the CDR3, the DNA is TGTGCCAGCAGAATCCAGTTGAGCACCGGGGAGCTGTTTTTT. It encodes CASRIQLSTGELFF.

This clone was recorded a few times. The genes are TRBV5-1 and TRBJ2-6, with D unresolved. Germline CDR1 and CDR2: SGHRS and YFSETQ. The CDR3 length is 15 residues. With 4 bases removed from V and 0 bases from J, the gap between germline ends came to 8 bases. CDR3 protein: CASSTKDSGANVLTF. In DNA, the CDR3 is TGCGCCAGCAGCACAAAGGACTCTGGGGCCAACGTCCTGACTTTC.

The V and J genes are TRBV5-4 and TRBJ2-1; perhaps TRBD2 as D (7 bases). Trimming removed 4 bases from V and 7 bases from J, with 21 bases in between. From germline, CDR1 is SGHNT and CDR2 YYREEE (reference sequence). This CDR3 comprises 16 residues. In DNA form, the CDR3 reads TGTGCCAGCAGCGAACTCGGGGGGCCTCAGGGGAATGAGCAGTTCTTC. It encodes CASSELGGPQGNEQFF.

The V and J genes are TRBV25-1 and TRBJ2-1; the D gene is possibly TRBD1 (6 bases). V dropped 1 base and J dropped 7 bases, with 14 bases sitting between them. The CDR3 is 15 residues long. Germline lookup yields CDR1 MGHDK and CDR2 SYGVNS. The CDR3 nucleotides are TGTGCCAGCAGTGAATCAGGGGCCGTTACGAATGAGCAGTTCTTC. It yields the protein CASSESGAVTNEQFF.

The chain combines TRBV6-1 with TRBJ1-1; D gene unclear. CDR1 and CDR2 (germline): MNHNS, SASEGT. Trimming left V 4 bases short and J 1 base short, with 7 bases between. This CDR3 has 13 residues. The CDR3 sequence is CASSASTNTEAFF. The CDR3 DNA is TGTGCCAGCAGTGCTTCGACGAACACTGAAGCTTTCTTT.